Following are 25 T cell receptor beta chains from one sample sequenced in a study of cytomegalovirus exposure and HLA in healthy donors. Vbeta (60) and Jbeta (13) primers were used in the PCR. Here immunoSEQ multiplex PCR was the method, and the copy in TCRdb shows in-frame clones only, minus some. The data hold fewer than 45,000 clones, with around 72% observed a single time. Sequenced sample: PBMCs. Receptor source: a woman under 40 in good health and CMV-seronegative.

There are a few counts of this clone. The chain is built from TRBV28 and TRBJ1-4, with 8 bases lining up with TRBD1. Germline V gene data show CDR1 as MDHEN and CDR2 as SYDVKM. The CDR3 covers 17 residues. With 6 bases clipped from V and 7 bases from J, the junction kept 16 bases outside the gene matches. The chain's CDR3 is CASSSGQGSLQLEKLFF. In DNA, the CDR3 is TGTGCCAGCAGCTCCGGACAGGGCTCCTTACAACTTGAAAAACTGTTTTTT.

V gene TRBV27 combines with J gene TRBJ1-5; possible D gene TRBD1, 5 bases. Germline CDR1 and CDR2: MNHEY and SMNVEV (reference sequence). The CDR3 is 18 residues long. Trimming removed 5 bases from V and 3 bases from J, with 23 bases in between. CDR3 sequence: CASSGGEDGAYLNQPQHF. CDR3 DNA sequence: TGTGCCAGCAGTGGCGGGGAAGACGGGGCCTACCTCAATCAGCCCCAGCATTTT.

This rearrangement joins TRBV9 to TRBJ1-5; no clear D. Per the germline V gene, CDR1 is SGDLS and CDR2 is YYNGEE. The CDR3 runs to 14 residues. V dropped 4 bases and J dropped 6 bases, with 14 bases sitting between them. In DNA form, the CDR3 reads TGTGCCAGCAGCTCAAGCCCCGGGAGTCAGCCCCAGCATTTT. Translating gives CASSSSPGSQPQHF.

The CDR3 loop is CASRLAGRGETQYF. The CDR3 region has the DNA TGTGCCAGCAGACTAGCGGGGAGAGGGGAGACCCAGTACTTC. The chain links TRBV6-5 to TRBJ2-5; 10 positions match TRBD2. Germline V gives CDR1 MNHEY, CDR2 SVGAGI. This CDR3 is 14 amino acids long. The V segment lost 6 bases and the J segment 5 bases; nucleotides outside the gene matches: 6.

This clone was observed once. The chain couples TRBV7-8 to TRBJ1-5, with D perhaps TRBD1 (6 bases). The CDR3 contains 15 residues. Germline V gives CDR1 SGHVS, CDR2 FQNEAQ. V was clipped by 3 bases and J by 3 bases, with 12 bases between them. The CDR3 DNA reads as TGTGCCAGCAGCTTCGATGGACAGATCAATCAGCCCCAGCATTTT. Translation: CASSFDGQINQPQHF.

The chain employs TRBV6-5 and TRBJ2-7; TRBD2 agrees at 8 bases. J lost 4 bases, V lost 4 bases, and 6 bases had no gene match. The CDR3 totals 14 residues. Per the germline V gene, CDR1 is MNHEY and CDR2 is SVGAGI. The CDR3 nucleotides read TGTGCCAGCAGTTCCGGGCGGGGGGAGTACGAGCAGTACTTC. This codes for CASSSGRGEYEQYF.

The chain couples TRBV5-1 to TRBJ2-1; 8 nucleotides align to TRBD2. This CDR3 has 14 amino acids. The germline CDR1 and CDR2 sequences are SGHRS and YFSETQ. Trimming cost V 4 bases and J 2 bases; bases outside gene matches: 2. The CDR3 loop is CASSPGGPYNEQFF. Written as DNA, the CDR3 is TGCGCCAGCAGCCCGGGGGGGCCCTACAATGAGCAGTTCTTC.

The genes are TRBV4-2 and TRBJ1-6, with TRBD1 matching over 9 bases. The V gene end was trimmed by 0 bases and the J gene end by 9 bases; junction bases not matched to a gene: 3. Germline-derived CDR1 and CDR2 are LGHNA and YNFKEQ. The CDR3 totals 15 residues. The CDR3 reads CASSQEGDRASPLHF. DNA for the CDR3: TGTGCCAGCAGCCAAGAAGGGGACAGGGCTTCACCCCTCCACTTT.

In its sample, this clone was seen a few times. V gene TRBV5-1 combines with J gene TRBJ2-1, with D unresolved. The CDR3 consists of 11 residues. The V gene lost 4 bases and the J gene lost 9 bases, with 8 bases spanning the gap. Per the germline V gene, CDR1 is SGHRS and CDR2 is YFSETQ. The DNA of the CDR3 is TGCGCCAGCAGCGTCCCCGGTGAGCAGTTCTTC. It yields the protein CASSVPGEQFF.

This clone is categorized as medium-sized. This chain connects TRBV5-1 to TRBJ2-7, with 11 bases identical to TRBD2. V lost 1 base, J lost 5 bases, and 8 bases stayed unmatched. Germline CDR1 reads SGHRS; CDR2 reads YFSETQ. This CDR3 region has 16 residues. The CDR3 nucleotides read TGCGCCAGCAGCTTGATCTTAGCGGGAGGGACGGACGAGCAGTACTTC. It yields the protein CASSLILAGGTDEQYF. The full variable domain, with the rest looked up from reference TRBV5-1 and TRBJ2-7, is KAGVTQTPRYLIKTRGQQVTLSCSPISGHRSVSWYQQTPGQGLQFLFEYFSETQRNKGNFPGRFSGRQFSNSRSEMNVSTLELGDSALYLCASSLILAGGTDEQYFGPGTRLTVT.

The chain has TRBV2 and TRBJ2-1; 9 positions match TRBD2. With V trimmed by 11 bases and J by 4 bases, 12 bases remained unmatched. Per germline, CDR1 SNHLY and CDR2 FYNNEI. CDR3 size: 15 residues. The CDR3 DNA reads TGTGCCGGCGAGCAAGCAGGACTAGCGTACAATGAGCAGTTCTTC. This translates into CAGEQAGLAYNEQFF.

Turning to this clone: At one end, the junction sequence differs from germline, possibly due to a read error. This chain uses TRBV25-1 with TRBJ1-1; D ambiguous. Germline lookup yields CDR1 MGHDK and CDR2 SYGVNS. This CDR3 contains 13 residues. For the CDR3, the DNA is TGTGCCAGCAGACCAAACGGGAACGCTGAAGCTTTCTTT. This translates into CASRPNGNAEAFF.

The chain is built from TRBV9 and TRBJ2-7, with TRBD2 identical over 9 bases. CDR1 and CDR2 (germline): SGDLS, YYNGEE. The CDR3 has 15 amino acids. With 2 bases clipped from V and 5 bases from J, the junction kept 8 bases outside the gene matches. CDR3 coding DNA: TGTGCCAGCAGCGTTAGCGGGAGAGGGGACCACGAGCAGTACTTC. Translated: CASSVSGRGDHEQYF.

This chain joins TRBV19 and TRBJ2-1; D is perhaps TRBD2 (7 bases). In germline, CDR1 is LNHDA, CDR2 SQIVND (reference sequence). This CDR3 has 12 amino acids. V lost 9 bases and J lost 8, with 14 bases in between. This CDR3 reads CARGGHSHEQFF. CDR3 coding DNA: TGTGCCAGGGGGGGGCATAGCCATGAGCAGTTCTTC.

This clone appeared once. The chain joins TRBV5-1 to TRBJ2-1; a possible D gene is TRBD2 (6 bases). The CDR3 extends over 15 amino acids. V lost 0 bases, J lost 3 bases, and 10 bases lay in between. CDR1 is SGHRS, CDR2 YFSETQ, per germline. Written as DNA, the CDR3 is TGCGCCAGCAGCTTGGGACTAGAAGGCTACAATGAGCAGTTCTTC. Translating it yields CASSLGLEGYNEQFF.

V and J are TRBV5-1 and TRBJ2-7; TRBD2 aligns across 8 bases. The trim removed 0 bases at V and 0 bases at J, leaving 5 bases unmatched. This CDR3 spans 16 amino acids. Per germline, CDR1 SGHRS and CDR2 YFSETQ. The CDR3 DNA is TGCGCCAGCAGCTTGGAGACTAGCGAGAACTCCTACGAGCAGTACTTC. It is translated as CASSLETSENSYEQYF.

The genes are TRBV5-6 and TRBJ1-1; TRBD1 is a possible D gene (6 bases). CDR1 is SGHDT, CDR2 YYEEEE, per germline. Deletions cut 0 bases from V and 4 bases from J, with 13 bases between. The CDR3 has 15 residues. CDR3 coding DNA: TGTGCCAGCAGCTTGGGGGGGGGCCTGGGCACTGAAGCTTTCTTT. It encodes CASSLGGGLGTEAFF.

The DNA for the CDR3 is TGTGCCAGCAGTTTAGCGGGGGAAGGGGAAAACATTCAGTACTTC. It encodes CASSLAGEGENIQYF. J is TRBJ2-4 and V is TRBV28; 7 nucleotides line up with TRBD2. The CDR3 has 15 amino acids. Germline V gene data show CDR1 as MDHEN and CDR2 as SYDVKM. V gave up 2 bases and J gave up 5 bases; unmatched junction bases: 6. The variable domain in full, with the rest retrieved from reference TRBV28 and TRBJ2-4, is DVKVTQSSRYLVKRTGEKVFLECVQDMDHENMFWYRQDPGLGLRLIYFSYDVKMKEKGDIPEGYSVSREKKERFSLILESASTNQTSMYLCASSLAGEGENIQYFGAGTRLSVL.

The genes are TRBV7-9 and TRBJ2-7; TRBD2 agrees at 9 bases. With 1 base clipped from V and 4 bases from J, the junction kept 8 bases outside the gene matches. The germline gives CDR1 SEHNR, CDR2 FQNEAQ (reference sequence). This CDR3 contains 16 residues. This CDR3 reads CASSLGRLAAKYEQYF. DNA for the CDR3: TGTGCCAGCAGCTTAGGTCGACTAGCGGCTAAATACGAGCAGTACTTC.

The chain recombines TRBV6-1 with TRBJ2-5; 10 nucleotides align to TRBD1. Germline assignment: CDR1 MNHNS and CDR2 SASEGT. This CDR3 spans 17 amino acids. V trimming: 0 bases; J trimming: 2 bases; junction bases outside the gene matches: 6. The CDR3 DNA sequence: TGTGCCAGCAGTGAAGCCCCGGGACAGGGGTTACAAGAGACCCAGTACTTC. Protein product: CASSEAPGQGLQETQYF.

This chain connects TRBV30 to TRBJ1-1; 7 nucleotides agree with TRBD1. Germline CDR1 reads GTSNPN; CDR2 reads SVGIG (reference sequence). This CDR3 has 12 amino acids. V dropped 2 bases and J dropped 6; count of bases not matched to a gene: 3. The CDR3 sequence: CAWSTGVAEAFF. CDR3 coding DNA: TGTGCCTGGAGTACAGGGGTGGCTGAAGCTTTCTTT.

On this clone itself: The junction differs from germline at one of its ends, possibly a read error. The rearrangement joins TRBV10-3 to TRBJ1-3; D uncertain. The CDR3 runs 12 residues. Germline V CDR1 and CDR2: ENHRY, SYGVKD. In DNA, the CDR3 is TGTGCCATCAGCACCTCCCTAGGATTCCCCGACTTT. Translated, it gives CAISTSLGFPDF.

This rearrangement joins TRBV10-1 to TRBJ2-5; 7 bases map to TRBD2. The junction had 14 bases not matched to a gene; V was cut back by 6 bases and J by 4 bases. The CDR3 runs to 16 residues. Germline V gene lookup returns CDR1 WNHNN and CDR2 SYGVQD (reference sequence). CDR3 sequence reads: CASSPGSAGVGETQYF. CDR3 bases: TGCGCCAGCAGCCCCGGGAGCGCGGGAGTTGGAGAGACCCAGTACTTC.

This clone appeared a few times. The chain has TRBV10-3 and TRBJ1-3, with a tentative D call TRBD1 (5 bases). The V end lost 4 bases, the J end lost 2 bases, and 15 bases lay between the germline ends. Germline CDR1 and CDR2: ENHRY and SYGVKD. This CDR3 is built from 16 residues. CDR3 DNA sequence: TGTGCCATCAGTGGAACCCAGGGTGTTGCTGGAAACACCATATATTTT. It encodes CAISGTQGVAGNTIYF.

This clone has just a few counts. This rearrangement joins TRBV7-9 to TRBJ1-6; the match to TRBD1 covers 9 bases. This CDR3 has 16 amino acids. J gave up 7 bases and V 2 bases, and 6 bases lay outside the gene matches. The germline CDR1 and CDR2 sequences are SEHNR and FQNEAQ (reference sequence). The CDR3 loop reads CASSLSSTGGNSPLHF. The CDR3 DNA follows: TGTGCCAGCAGCTTATCTTCGACAGGGGGAAATTCACCCCTCCACTTT.